A selection of T cell receptor beta chains follows, all from one sample in a study of shared clonotypes between healthy human individuals. The table came from immunoSEQ multiplex PCR; TCRdb's copy has only in-frame clones and leaves some out. Here the sample spans about 2.2 million clones, 93% being singletons. Sequenced material: naive CD8+ T cells from PBMCs. Receptors were obtained from a man aged 18 to 30 in good health. Some clones in this sample may be carry-over from other donors' samples. CDR3s include the opening cysteine and the closing phenylalanine or tryptophan. The order of the fields is clone size, V gene, D gene, J gene, CDR3 protein, CDR3 DNA. A D gene is named only where the DNA matches it firmly. A row's size may be missing; if present it is once, few, many or a size class.

abundance: -; v_gene: TRBV6-1; d_gene: TRBD1; j_gene: TRBJ1-5; CDR3aa: CASRLDRGKVQPQHF; CDR3nt: TGTGCCAGCAGGTTAGACAGGGGGAAGGTTCAGCCCCAGCATTTT
abundance: -; v_gene: TRBV4-3; d_gene: -; j_gene: TRBJ2-1; CDR3aa: CASSQGGAQGNEQFF; CDR3nt: TGCGCCAGCAGCCAAGGGGGGGCGCAGGGCAATGAGCAGTTCTTC
abundance: -; v_gene: TRBV30; d_gene: -; j_gene: TRBJ1-3; CDR3aa: CAWSGIDPGVSGNTIYF; CDR3nt: TGTGCCTGGAGTGGCATCGACCCAGGGGTCTCTGGAAACACCATATATTTT
abundance: -; v_gene: TRBV7-2; d_gene: -; j_gene: TRBJ2-1; CDR3aa: CASSLRFSTYPSNEQFF; CDR3nt: TGTGCCAGCAGCTTAAGGTTTAGCACATATCCCTCCAATGAGCAGTTCTTC
abundance: -; v_gene: TRBV7-9; d_gene: -; j_gene: TRBJ1-3; CDR3aa: CASSFQLGLEGNTIYF; CDR3nt: TGTGCCAGCAGCTTCCAGTTGGGACTTGAAGGAAACACCATATATTTT
abundance: -; v_gene: TRBV11-2; d_gene: TRBD2; j_gene: TRBJ2-7; CDR3aa: CASSLTSGGYEQYF; CDR3nt: TGTGCCAGCAGCTTAACTAGCGGGGGTTACGAGCAGTACTTC
abundance: -; v_gene: TRBV18; d_gene: TRBD1; j_gene: TRBJ2-1; CDR3aa: CASSGDRDRVYNEQFF; CDR3nt: TGTGCCAGCTCAGGGGACCGGGACAGGGTATACAATGAGCAGTTCTTC
abundance: once; v_gene: TRBV5-1; d_gene: -; j_gene: TRBJ2-5; CDR3aa: CASSPGYRIQETQYF; CDR3nt: TGCGCCAGCAGCCCTGGTTACAGGATACAAGAGACCCAGTACTTC
abundance: -; v_gene: TRBV7-2; d_gene: -; j_gene: TRBJ1-3; CDR3aa: CASSWGTGVSGNTIYF; CDR3nt: TGTGCCAGCAGCTGGGGAACGGGAGTCTCTGGAAACACCATATATTTT
abundance: -; v_gene: TRBV5-1; d_gene: TRBD1; j_gene: TRBJ1-2; CDR3aa: CASSLQWTGRNDGGYTF; CDR3nt: TGCGCCAGCAGCCTGCAGTGGACAGGGCGGAACGACGGCGGCTACACCTTC
abundance: few; v_gene: TRBV5-4; d_gene: -; j_gene: TRBJ1-1; CDR3aa: CASSFLNTEAFF; CDR3nt: TGTGCCAGCAGCTTCCTGAACACTGAAGCTTTCTTT
abundance: -; v_gene: TRBV7-8; d_gene: TRBD2; j_gene: TRBJ2-3; CDR3aa: CASSLLGGRGDTQYF; CDR3nt: TGTGCCAGCAGCTTACTCGGCGGGAGGGGGGATACGCAGTATTTT
abundance: -; v_gene: TRBV6-1; d_gene: TRBD2; j_gene: TRBJ2-3; CDR3aa: CASSAHLILAGATSTDTQYF; CDR3nt: TGTGCCAGCAGTGCTCACCTGATACTAGCGGGGGCTACTAGCACAGATACGCAGTATTTT
abundance: -; v_gene: TRBV9; d_gene: TRBD1; j_gene: TRBJ2-3; CDR3aa: CASSWGRGDTQYF; CDR3nt: TGTGCCAGCAGCTGGGGCAGGGGGGATACGCAGTATTTT
abundance: -; v_gene: TRBV27; d_gene: -; j_gene: TRBJ1-1; CDR3aa: CASSHLYGEAFF; CDR3nt: TGTGCCAGCAGTCATTTATACGGCGAAGCTTTCTTT
abundance: -; v_gene: TRBV5-1; d_gene: -; j_gene: TRBJ2-3; CDR3aa: CASSSLKSPSTDTQYF; CDR3nt: TGCGCCAGCAGCTCACTCAAGTCGCCTAGCACAGATACGCAGTATTTT
abundance: -; v_gene: TRBV6-6; d_gene: -; j_gene: TRBJ1-1; CDR3aa: CASSYGGSNTEAFF; CDR3nt: TGTGCCAGCAGTTACGGGGGCAGCAACACTGAAGCTTTCTTT
abundance: -; v_gene: TRBV27; d_gene: -; j_gene: TRBJ2-3; CDR3aa: CASSLKGLISTDTQYF; CDR3nt: TGTGCCAGCAGTTTAAAGGGGCTAATTAGCACAGATACGCAGTATTTT
abundance: -; v_gene: TRBV7-9; d_gene: -; j_gene: TRBJ1-5; CDR3aa: CASSSTGSNQPQHF; CDR3nt: TGTGCCAGCAGCTCTACAGGTAGCAATCAGCCCCAGCATTTT
abundance: once; v_gene: TRBV2; d_gene: TRBD2; j_gene: TRBJ2-2; CDR3aa: CASSLGAGVTGELFF; CDR3nt: TGTGCCAGCAGCCTGGGTGCGGGAGTTACCGGGGAGCTGTTTTTT
abundance: -; v_gene: TRBV7-9; d_gene: TRBD1; j_gene: TRBJ2-7; CDR3aa: CASSPRDSNEQYF; CDR3nt: TGTGCCAGCAGCCCCCGGGACAGCAACGAGCAGTACTTC
abundance: -; v_gene: TRBV21-1; d_gene: -; j_gene: TRBJ1-5; CDR3aa: CASSYPLWDRSPPAQHF; CDR3nt: TGTGCCAGCTCCTACCCATTGTGGGACAGGTCCCCTCCGGCCCAGCATTTT
abundance: -; v_gene: TRBV27; d_gene: TRBD2; j_gene: TRBJ2-3; CDR3aa: CASIKAGPSGFSTDTQYF; CDR3nt: TGTGCCAGCATCAAAGCCGGGCCTAGCGGATTTAGCACAGATACGCAGTATTTT